The 13 T cell receptor beta chains reported below all come from one sample, sequenced in a study of blood T cell repertoires in COVID-19. Method: immunoSEQ multiplex PCR; TCRdb's copy keeps in-frame clones and lacks some. The sample carries tens of thousands of clones, about 86% recorded once. The material sequenced was peripheral blood. These receptor sequences come from a human donor in a cohort sampled during active COVID-19.

This chain uses TRBV24-1 with TRBJ2-1; D unclear. With 3 bases removed from V and 8 bases from J, the gap between germline ends came to 7 bases. Per the germline V gene, CDR1 is KGHDR and CDR2 is SFDVKD. The CDR3 contains 12 residues. In DNA form, the CDR3 reads TGTGCCACCAGTGATCTTCGTTATGAGCAGTTCTTC. It encodes CATSDLRYEQFF.

This clone was counted between two and nine times. J is TRBJ2-3 and V is TRBV7-2; 7 nucleotides align to TRBD2. J gave up 9 bases and V 5 bases, and 23 bases lay outside the gene matches. The CDR3 has 18 residues. CDR1 and CDR2 from the germline V gene are SGHTA and FQGNSA. The CDR3 DNA follows: TGTGCCAGCAGCCCTAAGGGCGGACTAGGAATTTCTTCTAACACGCAGTATTTT. Its protein is CASSPKGGLGISSNTQYF.

The genes are TRBV5-1 and TRBJ2-6; D unresolved. The germline CDR1 and CDR2 sequences are SGHRS and YFSETQ. The CDR3 extends over 13 amino acids. Trimming took off 5 bases at V and 2 bases at J, with 5 bases between the two ends. CDR3 sequence reads: CASSETGANVLTF. CDR3 in DNA: TGCGCCAGCAGTGAGACTGGGGCCAACGTCCTGACTTTC.

The genes are TRBV5-6 and TRBJ2-1, with TRBD1 matching 7 bases. Germline V gives CDR1 SGHDT, CDR2 YYEEEE. V lost 1 base and J lost 3; bases outside the gene matches: 7. The CDR3 sequence is 16 residues long. CDR3 sequence reads: CASSLPVGQNYNEQFF. For the CDR3, the DNA is TGTGCCAGCAGCTTGCCGGTGGGACAGAACTACAATGAGCAGTTCTTC.

Only one count was recorded for this clone. This chain joins TRBV28 and TRBJ2-5, with D maybe TRBD1 (6 bases). This CDR3 has 13 residues. Germline-derived CDR1 and CDR2 are MDHEN and SYDVKM. V lost 6 bases and J lost 3, with 11 bases in between. CDR3 DNA: TGTGCCAGCAGGCCGAGGGACAAAGAGACCCAGTACTTC. This gives the protein CASRPRDKETQYF.

V usage is TRBV7-9 and J usage is TRBJ2-2; no firm D call. The germline V gene has CDR1 SEHNR and CDR2 FQNEAQ (reference sequence). The CDR3 spans 16 residues. V gave up 5 bases and J gave up 7 bases, with 20 bases separating them. DNA of the CDR3: TGTGCCAGCAGCCCCGAGTCGGGTTTAAATTTCGGGGAGCTGTTTTTT. This sequence encodes CASSPESGLNFGELFF. The entire variable domain, with the rest obtained from reference TRBV7-9 and TRBJ2-2, is as follows: DTGVSQNPRHKITKRGQNVTFRCDPISEHNRLYWYRQTLGQGPEFLTYFQNEAQLEKSRLLSDRFSAERPKGSFSTLEIQRTEQGDSAMYLCASSPESGLNFGELFFGEGSRLTVL.

This clone was observed a handful of times. V gene TRBV6-2 or TRBV6-3 combines with J gene TRBJ1-2, with D possibly being TRBD1 (5 bases). V lost 2 bases to trimming and J lost 5 bases, with 12 bases between them. Germline V gene sequence: CDR1 MNHEY, CDR2 SVGEGT. CDR3 length: 14 amino acids. CDR3 DNA: TGTGCCAGCAGTTACCAGGGTTGGGGATATGGCTACACCTTC. Translating it yields CASSYQGWGYGYTF.

V and J are TRBV12-5 and TRBJ2-7; D is unclear. Germline V gene data show CDR1 as LGHNT and CDR2 as FRNRAP. The CDR3 is 12 amino acids. With 1 base removed from V and 3 bases from J, the gap between germline ends came to 4 bases. CDR3 bases: TGTGCTAGTGGTTTGGCCCACTACGAGCAGTACTTC. Translating it yields CASGLAHYEQYF.

The chain employs TRBV4-2 and TRBJ1-4; D is perhaps TRBD1 (6 bases). Trimming stripped 3 bases from V and 7 bases from J, with 12 bases between. CDR3 length: 14 residues. Germline V lookup: CDR1 LGHNA, CDR2 YNFKEQ. The CDR3 protein is CASSQGDTGEKLFF. CDR3 DNA: TGTGCCAGCAGCCAGGGGGACACAGGTGAAAAACTGTTTTTT.

The gene calls are TRBV6-2 or TRBV6-3 and TRBJ2-1; D may be TRBD2 (5 bases). CDR1 and CDR2 from the germline V gene are MNHEY and SVGEGT. V shed 6 bases and J shed 0 bases, with 12 bases lying between them. This CDR3 spans 15 amino acids. The CDR3 reads CASSADLSSYNEQFF. The CDR3 DNA reads TGTGCCAGCAGCGCGGACTTAAGCTCCTACAATGAGCAGTTCTTC.

The chain has TRBV6-2 or TRBV6-3 and TRBJ2-7; TRBD1 might be the D (5 bases). The CDR3 is 15 residues long. V was clipped by 6 bases and J by 0 bases, with 15 bases between them. CDR1 is MNHEY, CDR2 SVGEGT, per germline. The CDR3 coding sequence is TGTGCCAGCAGCTTTTGGACACACAGCTCCTACGAGCAGTACTTC. Translation gives CASSFWTHSSYEQYF.

This clone is a singleton in its sample. The V call is TRBV7-8, the J call TRBJ2-7; TRBD2 matches at 10 bases. CDR1 and CDR2 from the germline V gene are SGHVS and FQNEAQ. V was pared by 2 bases and J by 6 bases, with 7 bases of the junction left unmatched. The CDR3 loop spans 15 amino acids. The CDR3 nucleotides are TGTGCCAGCAGCTTACTAGCGGGAGAGACGAGCGAGCAGTACTTC. Amino acids: CASSLLAGETSEQYF.

The chain has TRBV9 and TRBJ2-7; a weak D match, TRBD1 (6 bases). The germline V gene has CDR1 SGDLS and CDR2 YYNGEE. V dropped 4 bases and J dropped 2 bases, with 13 bases sitting between them. This CDR3 spans 14 amino acids. As DNA, the CDR3 is TGTGCCAGCAGCCCCTACACAGGGACCTACGAGCAGTACTTC. This encodes CASSPYTGTYEQYF.